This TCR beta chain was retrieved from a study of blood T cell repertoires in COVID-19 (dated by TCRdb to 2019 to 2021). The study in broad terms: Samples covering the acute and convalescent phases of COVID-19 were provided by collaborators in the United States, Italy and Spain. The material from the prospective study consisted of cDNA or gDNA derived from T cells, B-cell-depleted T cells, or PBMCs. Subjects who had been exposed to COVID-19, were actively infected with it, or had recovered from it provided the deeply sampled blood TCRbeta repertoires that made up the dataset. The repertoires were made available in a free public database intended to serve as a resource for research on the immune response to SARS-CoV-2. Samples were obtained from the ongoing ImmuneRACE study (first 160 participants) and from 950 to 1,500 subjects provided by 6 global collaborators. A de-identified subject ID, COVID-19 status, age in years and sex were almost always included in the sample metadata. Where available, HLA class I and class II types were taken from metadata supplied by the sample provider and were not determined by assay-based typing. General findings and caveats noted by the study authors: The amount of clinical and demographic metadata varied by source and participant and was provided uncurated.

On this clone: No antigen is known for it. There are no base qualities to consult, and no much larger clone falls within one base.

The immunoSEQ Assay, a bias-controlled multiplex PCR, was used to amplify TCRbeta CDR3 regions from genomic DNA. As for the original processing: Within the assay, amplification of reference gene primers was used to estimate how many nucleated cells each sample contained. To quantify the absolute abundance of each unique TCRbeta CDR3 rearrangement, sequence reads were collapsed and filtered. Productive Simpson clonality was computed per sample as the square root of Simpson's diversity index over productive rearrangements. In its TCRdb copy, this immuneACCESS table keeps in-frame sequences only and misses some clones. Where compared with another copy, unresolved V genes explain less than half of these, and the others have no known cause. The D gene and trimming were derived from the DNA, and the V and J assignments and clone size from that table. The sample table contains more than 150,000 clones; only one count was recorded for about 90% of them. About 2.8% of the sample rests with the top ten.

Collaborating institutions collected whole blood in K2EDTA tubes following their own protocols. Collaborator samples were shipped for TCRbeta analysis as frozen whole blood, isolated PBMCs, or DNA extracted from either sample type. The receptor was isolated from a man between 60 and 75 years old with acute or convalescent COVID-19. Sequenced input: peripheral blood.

In nucleotide form, the sequence is TGTGCCAGCAGCCACCCCTCAGGGCCGAACACTGAAGCTTTCTTT. Its protein is CASSHPSGPNTEAFF. The rearranged chain carries TRBV14 and TRBJ1-1, and possibly TRBD1, on 5 matching bases. Trimming takes 3 bases from V and 1 base from J, and the germline ends sit 12 bases apart. The CDR3, cysteine through phenylalanine, is 15 amino acids long. This entry keeps only the CDR3 DNA: 45 bases, framed from base 1. According to the germline V gene, CDR1 reads SGHDN and CDR2 reads FVKESK.